One sample yielded the 16 T cell receptor beta chains listed below, sequenced in a study of PD-1 blockade in classical Hodgkin lymphoma. Profiling relied on immunoSEQ multiplex PCR, and the TCRdb table lists in-frame clones only, not all of them. The sample includes about 13,000 clones, about four fifths of them seen just once. All the patients suffered relapse after autologous stem cell transplantation, and brentuximab vedotin exposure differed. Here the sequenced sample was peripheral blood mononuclear cells (PBMCs), taken at baseline. The receptors derive from a human donor with classical Hodgkin lymphoma.

This sequence joins TRBV7-2 and TRBJ1-6, with TRBD1 as a possible D gene (5 bases). From germline, CDR1 is SGHTA and CDR2 FQGNSA. V was cut by 5 bases and J by 9 bases, with 11 bases left in between. CDR3 length: 13 residues. In nucleotides, the CDR3 is TGTGCCAGCAGCCGACAAGGGGTTTCACCCCTCCACTTT. Residues: CASSRQGVSPLHF. The complete variable domain, with remaining parts taken from reference TRBV7-2 and TRBJ1-6, reads GAGVSQSPSNKVTEKGKDVELRCDPISGHTALYWYRQSLGQGLEFLIYFQGNSAPDKSGLPSDRFSAERTGGSVSTLTIQRTQQEDSAVYLCASSRQGVSPLHFGNGTRLTVT.

The chain carries TRBV19 and TRBJ2-1; 8 bases line up with TRBD2. CDR3 size: 15 residues. CDR1 and CDR2 from the germline V gene are LNHDA and SQIVND (reference sequence). V gave up 2 bases and J gave up 6 bases; unmatched junction bases: 6. The CDR3 sequence: CASSIKAGEVNEQFF. The CDR3 DNA follows: TGTGCCAGTAGTATAAAAGCGGGGGAGGTCAATGAGCAGTTCTTC.

The sample holds one count of this clone. The chain joins TRBV28 to TRBJ2-1, with 12 bases lining up with TRBD2. The CDR3 loop spans 17 amino acids. Germline CDR1 reads MDHEN; CDR2 reads SYDVKM. J gave up 4 bases and V 3 bases, and 7 bases lay outside the gene matches. CDR3 sequence: CASSFFGLAGKYNEQFF. The CDR3 nucleotides are TGTGCCAGCAGTTTCTTTGGACTAGCGGGGAAATACAATGAGCAGTTCTTC.

The chain combines TRBV30 with TRBJ1-1, with a possible D match to TRBD1 (6 bases). There are 12 residues in the CDR3. Deletions cut 4 bases from V and 3 bases from J, with 9 bases between. Germline values: CDR1 GTSNPN, CDR2 SVGIG (reference sequence). CDR3 in amino acids: CAWTGDYTEAFF. The CDR3 DNA sequence: TGTGCCTGGACAGGGGACTACACTGAAGCTTTCTTT.

The V call is TRBV19, the J call TRBJ2-5; 7 bases match TRBD1. J was trimmed by 3 bases and V by 4 bases; bases with no gene match: 5. This CDR3 region has 14 residues. The germline V gene encodes CDR1 LNHDA and CDR2 SQIVND (reference sequence). The CDR3 DNA is TGTGCCAGTAGTAGAAAACAGGGGAAAGAGACCCAGTACTTC. As protein: CASSRKQGKETQYF.

This chain links TRBV6-5 with TRBJ1-2, with 7 bases fitting TRBD1. The CDR3 has 13 residues. The ends lost 6 bases at V and 3 bases at J; junction bases unmatched: 4. The germline V gene encodes CDR1 MNHEY and CDR2 SVGAGI. The DNA of the CDR3 is TGTGCCAGCAGAATCGACAGGGACTATGGCTACACCTTC. It is translated as CASRIDRDYGYTF.

This chain links TRBV4-1 with TRBJ1-5; D gene uncertain. Trimming shortened V by 0 bases and J by 0 bases, and 9 bases separated the two germline ends. The germline gives CDR1 MGHRA, CDR2 YSYEKL. This CDR3 has 16 amino acids. The DNA for the CDR3 is TGCGCCAGCAGCCAAGATAAGGTCTATAGCAATCAGCCCCAGCATTTT. Protein: CASSQDKVYSNQPQHF.

The J gene is TRBJ1-1, the V gene TRBV7-2; no clear D gene. CDR1 is SGHTA, CDR2 FQGNSA, per germline. This CDR3 contains 14 residues. The V end was cut by 1 base, the J end by 5 bases, with 11 bases between. In DNA, the CDR3 is TGTGCCAGCAGCTTAGATAACCGAGGGACTGAAGCTTTCTTT. Amino acids: CASSLDNRGTEAFF.

DNA of the CDR3: TGCAGCGTTGAAGGCAGGGTAGTCGGAGAGACCCAGTACTTC. This encodes CSVEGRVVGETQYF. The chain is built from TRBV29-1 and TRBJ2-5; possible D gene TRBD1, 5 bases. Trimming left V 1 base short and J 4 bases short, with 13 bases between. CDR1 and CDR2 (germline): SQVTM, ANQGSEA. The CDR3 contains 14 residues.

The V call is TRBV29-1, the J call TRBJ2-5; D perhaps matches TRBD2 (6 bases). Germline CDR1 reads SQVTM; CDR2 reads ANQGSEA. Between the trimmed V and J ends, which lost 2 bases and 1 base, there was a span of 11 bases. This CDR3 spans 14 amino acids. The CDR3 nucleotides are TGCAGCGTTGAATTCCTAGCGCCCCAAGAGACCCAGTACTTC. This sequence encodes CSVEFLAPQETQYF.

The V gene is TRBV4-3, the J gene TRBJ2-1; D is unresolved. The CDR3 sequence is 13 residues long. V was clipped by 0 bases and J by 7 bases, with 7 bases between them. CDR1 is LGHNA, CDR2 YSLEER, per germline. The CDR3 DNA sequence: TGCGCCAGCAGCCAAGATGGGCAGAATGAGCAGTTCTTC. It specifies CASSQDGQNEQFF.

V and J are TRBV5-1 and TRBJ1-5; maybe TRBD1 (6 bases). CDR1 and CDR2 from the germline V gene are SGHRS and YFSETQ. The V end was cut by 5 bases, the J end by 2 bases, with 14 bases between. The length of the CDR3 is 15 residues. The CDR3 coding sequence is TGCGCCAGCAGGAGGGGGGCCCGGTGCAATCAGCCCCAGCATTTT. Amino acids: CASRRGARCNQPQHF.

The V gene is TRBV10-2, the J gene TRBJ2-7, with D tentatively TRBD2 (6 bases). From germline, CDR1 is WSHSY and CDR2 SAAADI. V lost 0 bases, J lost 3 bases, and 9 bases lay in between. The CDR3 spans 14 residues. CDR3 nucleotides: TGCGCCAGCAGTGAGTCCCTAGCGAACTACGAGCAGTACGTC. This encodes CASSESLANYEQYV.

The chain links TRBV10-2 to TRBJ2-7; TRBD2 matches 8 bases. The CDR3 covers 14 residues. V lost 4 bases, J lost 3 bases, and 5 bases stayed unmatched. Germline values: CDR1 WSHSY, CDR2 SAAADI. CDR3 loop: CASSGTGLGYEQYF. In nucleotides, the CDR3 is TGCGCCAGCAGTGGCACGGGACTAGGCTACGAGCAGTACTTC.

This rearrangement joins TRBV7-2 to TRBJ2-5, with a tentative D call TRBD2 (7 bases). The germline V and J ends were trimmed by 1 base and 1 base, with 13 bases remaining between them. The CDR3 runs to 16 residues. The germline gives CDR1 SGHTA, CDR2 FQGNSA. CDR3 protein: CASSLGGGLIQETQYF. The CDR3 region has the DNA TGTGCCAGCAGCTTAGGCGGGGGCCTGATCCAAGAGACCCAGTACTTC.

This sequence joins TRBV27 and TRBJ1-2; 7 bases align to TRBD1. V shed 5 bases and J 7 bases; nucleotides not matched to a gene: 4. The CDR3 length is 12 residues. CDR1 is MNHEY and CDR2 is SMNVEV in the germline V gene (reference sequence). DNA for the CDR3: TGTGCCAGCAGTCCCCGACAGGGTGGCTACACCTTC. It codes for CASSPRQGGYTF.